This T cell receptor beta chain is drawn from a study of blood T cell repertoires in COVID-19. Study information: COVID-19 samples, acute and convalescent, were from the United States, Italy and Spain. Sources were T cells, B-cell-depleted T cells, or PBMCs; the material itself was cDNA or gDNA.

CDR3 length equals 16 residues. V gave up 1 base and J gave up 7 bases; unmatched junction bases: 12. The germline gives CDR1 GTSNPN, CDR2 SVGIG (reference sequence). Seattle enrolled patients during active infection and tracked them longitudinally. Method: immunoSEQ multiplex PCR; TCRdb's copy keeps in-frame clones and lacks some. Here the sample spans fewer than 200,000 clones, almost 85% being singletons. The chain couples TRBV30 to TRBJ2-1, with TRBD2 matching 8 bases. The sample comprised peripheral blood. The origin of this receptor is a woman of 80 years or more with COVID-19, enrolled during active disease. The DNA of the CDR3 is TGTGCCTGGAGTGCCTATAGCGGGATAACCCGGAATGAGCAGTTCTTC. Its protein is CAWSAYSGITRNEQFF.